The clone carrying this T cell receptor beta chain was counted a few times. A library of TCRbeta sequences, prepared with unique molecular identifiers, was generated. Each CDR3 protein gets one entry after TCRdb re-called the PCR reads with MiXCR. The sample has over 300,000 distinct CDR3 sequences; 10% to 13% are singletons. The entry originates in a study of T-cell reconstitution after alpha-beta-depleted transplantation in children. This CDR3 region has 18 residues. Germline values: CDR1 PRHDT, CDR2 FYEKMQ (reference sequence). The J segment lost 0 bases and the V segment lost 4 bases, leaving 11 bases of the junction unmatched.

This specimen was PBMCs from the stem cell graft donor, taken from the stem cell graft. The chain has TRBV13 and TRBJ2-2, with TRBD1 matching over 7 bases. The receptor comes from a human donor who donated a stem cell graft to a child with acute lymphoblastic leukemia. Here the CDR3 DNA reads TGTGCCAGCAGCTCGCTACACAACAGGGGTTCGAACACCGGGGAGCTGTTTTTT. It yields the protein CASSSLHNRGSNTGELFF.